Listed below are T cell receptor beta chains from one sample, sequenced in a study of T cells after yellow fever vaccination. Via MiXCR, TCRdb re-called the 5' RACE reads, giving one row per CDR3 protein. The top ten hold over 25% of the sample, which has tens of thousands of distinct CDR3 sequences, 7.3% seen once. Source: CD8+ T cells sorted from PBMCs, taken approximately 11 days after the first yellow fever vaccination. The receptors were gathered from a man aged 18-30 years who received the YFV17D yellow fever vaccine. The CDR3 runs from the conserved cysteine through the conserved F or W. The D gene is left open where the match is weak. Clone size is given for some rows only: seen once, a few or many times, or a class if the clone is expanded.

TRBJ2-2	TRBV4-3	many	TRBD2	CASSQEGTSGGPITGELFF	TGCGCCAGCAGCCAAGAAGGGACTAGCGGGGGGCCCATCACCGGGGAGCTGTTTTTT
TRBJ1-1	TRBV7-9	few	TRBD1	CASSSRRTGMNTEAFF	TGTGCCAGCAGCAGCCGGAGGACAGGGATGAACACTGAAGCTTTCTTT
TRBJ2-1	TRBV5-6	NA	NA	CAIGPGGRHNEQFF	TGTGCCATCGGCCCCGGGGGACGGCACAATGAGCAGTTCTTC
TRBJ2-2	TRBV12-3/TRBV12-4	many	NA	CASSSGSYTGELFF	TGTGCCAGCAGCTCGGGATCGTACACCGGGGAGCTGTTTTTT
TRBJ2-1	TRBV12-5	few	NA	CASYPTVGEARGGNEQFF	TGTGCTAGTTACCCCACGGTTGGGGAGGCACGGGGTGGAAATGAGCAGTTCTTC
TRBJ2-2	TRBV5-1	many	NA	CASAKWGTNTGELFF	TGCGCCAGCGCTAAGTGGGGTACCAACACCGGGGAGCTGTTTTTT
TRBJ2-1	TRBV12-3/TRBV12-4	few	NA	CASSFSAGRSYNEQFF	TGTGCCAGCAGTTTTTCAGCGGGCCGCTCCTACAATGAGCAGTTCTTC
TRBJ1-5	TRBV5-6	many	NA	CASSSGIQPQHF	TGTGCCAGCAGCTCAGGGATTCAGCCCCAGCATTTT
TRBJ2-1	TRBV7-9	NA	NA	CASSLETSYEQFF	TGTGCCAGCAGCTTAGAGACCTCATATGAGCAGTTCTTC
TRBJ1-1	TRBV7-9	many	NA	CASSNRLQFTEAFF	TGTGCCAGCAGCAACCGACTCCAATTCACTGAAGCTTTCTTT
TRBJ1-2	TRBV5-1	many	NA	CASNPGRLNYGYTF	TGCGCCAGCAATCCAGGTCGTCTGAACTATGGCTACACCTTC
TRBJ2-5	TRBV7-7	few	TRBD1	CASSSGQGKETQYF	TGTGCCAGCAGCTCGGGACAGGGTAAAGAGACCCAGTACTTC
TRBJ1-2	TRBV9	many	TRBD1	CASSGTGGSYGYTF	TGTGCCAGCAGCGGAACAGGGGGCAGCTATGGCTACACCTTC
TRBJ2-1	TRBV11-1	few	TRBD2	CASSLGASGGSSYNEQFF	TGTGCCAGCAGCTTAGGGGCTAGCGGGGGCTCCTCCTACAATGAGCAGTTCTTC
TRBJ2-1	TRBV25-1	many	NA	CASSEFRGNNEQFF	TGTGCCAGCAGTGAATTCCGGGGGAACAATGAGCAGTTCTTC
TRBJ1-5	TRBV12-3/TRBV12-4	many	TRBD1	CASSTGVIDQPQHF	TGTGCCAGCAGTACAGGGGTCATCGATCAGCCCCAGCATTTT
TRBJ2-3	TRBV15	NA	NA	CATSRGLGTPHTDTQYF	TGTGCCACCAGCAGAGGTCTGGGGACACCCCACACAGATACGCAGTATTTT